The source of this T cell receptor beta chain is a study of Graves' ophthalmopathy and Graves' hyperthyroidism. Whole-study results and caveats: From stable hyperthyroidism, ophthalmopathy was separated by a 13-signature model with 85% to 90% sensitivity and around 80% specificity.

For donors with ophthalmopathy, the disease showed moderate-to-severe activity, reached CAS ≥3 and NOSPECS ≥4, and had lasted under 3 months. Researchers took RNA transcripts and amplified TCR beta CDR3 regions from them. The first round was an RT-PCR with HTBI primers, and the second round was a multiplex PCR. Each CDR3 protein gets one entry after TCRdb re-called the multiplex PCR reads with MiXCR. The table records some 47,000 distinct CDR3 sequences, around 45% of them present only once. To note about this clonotype: Its target is not known.

J lost 7 bases, V lost 3 bases, and 1 base had no gene match. Germline CDR1 reads SEHNR; CDR2 reads FQNEAQ (reference sequence). The CDR3 has 13 amino acids. The material sequenced was peripheral blood. This sequence originates from an adult man with Graves' ophthalmopathy. This rearrangement joins TRBV7-9 to TRBJ2-2; 8 nucleotides match TRBD2. The CDR3 reads CASSLSGSGELFF. The CDR3 nucleotides are TGTGCCAGCAGCTTGAGCGGGAGCGGGGAGCTGTTTTTT.